This TCR beta chain was retrieved from a study of cytotoxic CD8 clonotypes in ibrutinib-treated CLL. The study, taken as a whole, reports: Sustained-remission patients were sampled at different times than progressing patients were. Public clonotypes occurred uncommonly; on treatment, they contracted or remained stable. Baseline clonality, above age-matched healthy donor levels, tracked circulating CD8+ T-cell counts.

TCR beta library input comprised roughly 2 micrograms of genomic DNA from cryopreserved PBMCs. This clone was detected once. The antigen is unknown. The repertoire was sequenced with immunoSEQ multiplex PCR; TCRdb's copy has only in-frame clones and lacks some. The table lists fewer than 85,000 clones, roughly three quarters of them singletons. The J segment lost 3 bases and the V segment lost 5 bases, leaving 4 bases of the junction unmatched. The CDR3 contains 13 residues. The germline CDR1 and CDR2 sequences are MNHNS and SASEGT. The specimen comprised PBMCs, sampled after 12 months of ibrutinib treatment. The gene calls are TRBV6-1 and TRBJ2-7, with 7 positions matching TRBD2. The sequence derives from a human donor with chronic lymphocytic leukemia. The CDR3 DNA is TGTGCCAGCAGTCGCCCTAGCGGCTACGAGCAGTACTTC. Translated, it gives CASSRPSGYEQYF.